This passage covers 32 T cell receptor beta chains from one sample sequenced in a study of T cells in Graves' hyperthyroidism and ophthalmopathy. RNA transcripts provided the source from which TCR beta CDR3 regions were amplified. The HTBI primer set drove a first-round RT-PCR of the TCR CDR3. TCRdb ran MiXCR on the multiplex PCR reads and lists one entry per CDR3 protein. This table has around 500,000 distinct CDR3 sequences, 11% to 15% appearing once. The source material was blood. The receptors here all came from a woman between 35 and 50 years old with Graves' hyperthyroidism.

The genes are TRBV10-1 and TRBJ2-2, with no clear D. CDR1 is WNHNN and CDR2 is SYGVQD in the germline V gene (reference sequence). This CDR3 has 14 residues. Trimming took 8 bases from V and 0 from J, leaving 10 bases between them. CDR3 nucleotide sequence: TGCGCCAGCCGTCTGACCACGAACACCGGGGAGCTGTTTTTT. Its protein is CASRLTTNTGELFF.

This clonotype has just a few counts. The rearrangement links TRBV20-1 to TRBJ1-1, with D possibly TRBD1 on 6 matching bases. From germline, CDR1 is DFQATT and CDR2 SNEGSKA (reference sequence). V was cut by 2 bases and J by 1 base, with 14 bases left in between. The CDR3 has 15 amino acids. For the CDR3, the DNA is TGCAGTGCTAGATGGGGGGGCGCGGGGAACACTGAAGCTTTCTTT. Its protein product is CSARWGGAGNTEAFF.

This sequence joins TRBV5-6 and TRBJ1-5, with TRBD1 matching 7 bases. The V gene end was trimmed by 4 bases and the J gene end by 7 bases; junction bases not matched to a gene: 8. Germline assignment: CDR1 SGHDT and CDR2 YYEEEE. CDR3 size: 14 residues. The CDR3 region is CASSQKGGAQPQHF. The CDR3 DNA is TGTGCCAGCAGCCAGAAAGGGGGCGCGCAGCCCCAGCATTTT.

This clonotype was seen more than once but under ten times. The chain is built from TRBV30 and TRBJ1-3; the D is unclear. Trimming took off 3 bases at V and 4 bases at J, with 19 bases between the two ends. This CDR3 has 16 amino acids. Per germline, CDR1 GTSNPN and CDR2 SVGIG (reference sequence). CDR3 sequence (DNA): TGTGCCTGGAGCAACCGGAGCGGACGATTAGGAAACACCATATATTTT. Translating it yields CAWSNRSGRLGNTIYF.

The chain combines TRBV3-1 with TRBJ2-5, with D possibly matching TRBD1 (6 bases). The CDR3 has 14 amino acids. The germline V gene encodes CDR1 LGHDT and CDR2 YNNKEL (reference sequence). The germline V and J ends were trimmed by 8 bases and 4 bases, with 17 bases remaining between them. The CDR3 DNA reads TGTGCCAGCCGAGATACAGGGTTCAGAGAGACCCAGTACTTC. Amino acids: CASRDTGFRETQYF.

This clonotype has only a few counts. The J gene is TRBJ2-6, the V gene TRBV6-1; D remains ambiguous. There are 15 residues in the CDR3. Trimming stripped 3 bases from V and 4 bases from J, with 10 bases between. Per germline, CDR1 MNHNS and CDR2 SASEGT. In DNA form, the CDR3 reads TGTGCCAGCAGTGACTTGGATAGAGGGGCCAACGTCCTGACTTTC. It is translated as CASSDLDRGANVLTF.

There are many counts of this clonotype. The V gene is TRBV20-1, the J gene TRBJ2-1; D call uncertain. The V and J ends lost 2 bases and 4 bases respectively, with 3 bases between them. The CDR3 consists of 11 residues. Germline lookup yields CDR1 DFQATT and CDR2 SNEGSKA (reference sequence). The CDR3 DNA sequence: TGCAGTGCTAGATCTTACAATGAGCAGTTCTTC. Translation gives CSARSYNEQFF.

This chain links TRBV6-1 with TRBJ2-3, with TRBD2 matching over 7 bases. The CDR3 sequence is 16 residues long. The germline V gene has CDR1 MNHNS and CDR2 SASEGT. The V gene end was trimmed by 6 bases and the J gene end by 5 bases; junction bases not matched to a gene: 14. DNA of the CDR3: TGTGCCAGCAGCGAGGGGCTGGCGGGAGTCGTAGATACGCAGTATTTT. Translated, it gives CASSEGLAGVVDTQYF.

This clonotype was recorded a few times. The rearrangement uses TRBV9 and TRBJ2-1, with TRBD2 as a possible D gene (5 bases). V lost 3 bases and J 4 bases, leaving 17 bases between the germline ends. CDR3 length: 16 residues. In germline, CDR1 is SGDLS, CDR2 YYNGEE. This CDR3 reads CASSGELAGRYNEQFF. The CDR3 coding sequence is TGTGCCAGCAGCGGGGAGTTGGCAGGACGTTACAATGAGCAGTTCTTC.

This clonotype showed up many times. J is TRBJ2-5 and V is TRBV10-3, with D possibly matching TRBD2 (5 bases). The germline CDR1 and CDR2 sequences are ENHRY and SYGVKD. The V end was cut by 4 bases, the J end by 5 bases, with 11 bases between. This CDR3 is built from 13 residues. The CDR3 is CAISAEGGETQYF. CDR3 nucleotide sequence: TGTGCCATCAGTGCCGAGGGCGGGGAGACCCAGTACTTC.

The rearrangement uses TRBV7-9 and TRBJ2-1; D is possibly TRBD2 (5 bases). Looked up from germline, CDR1 is SEHNR and CDR2 is FQNEAQ (reference sequence). V was cut by 1 base and J by 15 bases, with 16 bases left in between. The CDR3 length is 13 residues. This chain's CDR3 is CASSLVGGSNGFF. CDR3 sequence (DNA): TGTGCCAGCAGCTTAGTAGGCGGGTCGAACGGGTTCTTC. The entire variable domain, with the rest obtained from reference TRBV7-9 and TRBJ2-1, is as follows: DTGVSQNPRHKITKRGQNVTFRCDPISEHNRLYWYRQTLGQGPEFLTYFQNEAQLEKSRLLSDRFSAERPKGSFSTLEIQRTEQGDSAMYLCASSLVGGSNGFFGPGTRLTVL.

This clonotype was seen ten or more times. The V and J genes are TRBV7-2 and TRBJ1-2; unclear D gene. V lost 2 bases to trimming and J lost 1 base, with 8 bases between them. Per germline, CDR1 SGHTA and CDR2 FQGNSA. This CDR3 is built from 14 residues. CDR3 residues: CASSLSLDNYGYTF. As DNA, the CDR3 is TGTGCCAGCAGCTTATCCCTGGATAACTATGGCTACACCTTC.

This clonotype has ten or more counts. The rearrangement joins TRBV28 to TRBJ1-2; D may be TRBD1 (5 bases). There are 14 residues in the CDR3. Per the germline V gene, CDR1 is MDHEN and CDR2 is SYDVKM. V was shortened by 5 bases and J by 1 base, with 11 bases between the two germline ends. The CDR3 DNA reads as TGTGCCAGCAGTGAAGACAGAGTTAACTATGGCTACACCTTC. This gives the protein CASSEDRVNYGYTF.

The V and J genes are TRBV6-1 and TRBJ2-6; no clear D. Trimming took 5 bases from V and 2 from J, leaving 7 bases between them. The germline gives CDR1 MNHNS, CDR2 SASEGT. The CDR3 is 14 amino acids. This CDR3 is CASSLMAGANVLTF. The CDR3 bases are TGTGCCAGCAGTTTAATGGCTGGGGCCAACGTCCTGACTTTC.

This clonotype was observed a few times. This clone may be a read error of a much larger clone one base away. CDR3 nucleotide sequence: TGTGCCAGCTCACCACCGATGGAGACCCAGTACTTC. Translated: CASSPPMETQYF. The gene calls are TRBV18 and TRBJ2-5; D is uncertain. The CDR3 runs to 12 residues. V lost 0 bases to trimming and J lost 5 bases, with 4 bases between them. Germline CDR1 reads KGHSH; CDR2 reads LQKENI.

The rearrangement uses TRBV29-1 and TRBJ2-7, with 10 bases identical to TRBD2. V lost 7 bases, J lost 1 base, and 13 bases stayed unmatched. The CDR3 extends over 16 amino acids. In germline, CDR1 is SQVTM, CDR2 ANQGSEA. CDR3 coding DNA: TGCAGCGCCGAGGGCCTAGCGGGGGCCCCTTCCTACGAGCAGTACTTC. This gives the protein CSAEGLAGAPSYEQYF.

This clonotype came up many times. The V and J genes are TRBV7-8 and TRBJ1-2; 7 bases fit TRBD1. The CDR3 length is 15 residues. Germline V gene sequence: CDR1 SGHVS, CDR2 FQNEAQ. The J segment lost 3 bases and the V segment lost 5 bases, leaving 9 bases of the junction unmatched. Written as DNA, the CDR3 is TGTGCCAGCAGCCACCTCCGGGACAGACACTATGGCTACACCTTC. Its translation: CASSHLRDRHYGYTF.

This clonotype was seen at least ten times. The J gene is TRBJ2-4, the V gene TRBV27; D is possibly TRBD1 (6 bases). The V end lost 3 bases, the J end lost 2 bases, and 17 bases lay between the germline ends. This CDR3 is built from 17 residues. Germline lookup yields CDR1 MNHEY and CDR2 SMNVEV (reference sequence). CDR3 residues: CASSFALSGASKNIQYF. CDR3 sequence (DNA): TGTGCCAGCAGTTTCGCACTCTCAGGGGCGTCCAAAAACATTCAGTACTTC.

Ten or more counts support this clonotype. The rearrangement joins TRBV20-1 to TRBJ1-1; maybe TRBD1 (6 bases). Trimming took 1 base from V and 6 from J, leaving 12 bases between them. Germline CDR1 reads DFQATT; CDR2 reads SNEGSKA (reference sequence). The CDR3 runs 13 residues. The CDR3 bases are TGCAGTGCTAGAGGTTCGGGGGGCGCTGAAGCTTTCTTT. Amino acids: CSARGSGGAEAFF.

This clonotype turned up a few times. V usage is TRBV5-6 and J usage is TRBJ2-6, with D hard to call. This CDR3 contains 18 residues. V was clipped by 5 bases and J by 0 bases, with 18 bases between them. CDR1 and CDR2 (germline): SGHDT, YYEEEE. The CDR3 reads CASSKFGPLSSGANVLTF. Here the CDR3 DNA reads TGTGCCAGCAGTAAGTTCGGGCCGCTCTCCTCTGGGGCCAACGTCCTGACTTTC.

The gene calls are TRBV27 and TRBJ2-3; TRBD2 matches at 8 bases. This CDR3 contains 12 residues. Germline V lookup: CDR1 MNHEY, CDR2 SMNVEV (reference sequence). V lost 8 bases, J lost 6 bases, and 4 bases stayed unmatched. Written as DNA, the CDR3 is TGTGCCAGCCGGAGGACTAGCGATACGCAGTATTTT. Protein sequence: CASRRTSDTQYF.

This clonotype appeared many times. The rearrangement joins TRBV27 to TRBJ1-5; no definite D call. The V end lost 1 base, the J end lost 0 bases, and 16 bases lay between the germline ends. This CDR3 has 18 residues. Germline loops: CDR1 MNHEY, CDR2 SMNVEV (reference sequence). In nucleotides, the CDR3 is TGTGCCAGCAGTTTATACGCCCTGTCAGAACATAGCAATCAGCCCCAGCATTTT. Translating gives CASSLYALSEHSNQPQHF.

The gene calls are TRBV28 and TRBJ1-6; tentatively, D is TRBD1 (6 bases). CDR3 size: 14 residues. Germline V gene data show CDR1 as MDHEN and CDR2 as SYDVKM. With 7 bases removed from V and 8 bases from J, the gap between germline ends came to 15 bases. The CDR3 loop reads CASNQQGGHSPLHF. CDR3 bases: TGTGCCAGCAACCAACAGGGAGGACATTCACCCCTCCACTTT.

In this sample, this clonotype turned up many times. At one of its ends the junction is not consistent with the germline gene, which may arise from a read error. The CDR3 loop is CSARLQDGFELYF. As DNA, the CDR3 is TGCAGTGCTAGATTACAAGACGGATTCGAGCTGTACTTC. The chain employs TRBV20-1 and TRBJ2-7; D gene unclear. This CDR3 has 13 amino acids. The germline V gene has CDR1 DFQATT and CDR2 SNEGSKA (reference sequence).

The sample holds many counts of this clonotype. The V and J genes are TRBV3-1 and TRBJ2-1; 8 bases fit TRBD2. Losses at the gene ends were 2 bases for V and 7 bases for J; bases not matched to a gene: 4. Per the germline V gene, CDR1 is LGHDT and CDR2 is YNNKEL (reference sequence). The CDR3 extends over 14 amino acids. The CDR3 nucleotides are TGTGCCAGCAGCCAAAATAGCGGGGCGAATGAGCAGTTCTTC. Protein: CASSQNSGANEQFF.

CDR3 sequence reads: CASSLRSGTDYEQYF. In nucleotides, the CDR3 is TGTGCCAGCAGTTTACGGAGCGGGACGGACTACGAGCAGTACTTC. The gene calls are TRBV28 and TRBJ2-7; 7 nucleotides match TRBD2. The CDR3 spans 15 residues. Per the germline V gene, CDR1 is MDHEN and CDR2 is SYDVKM. V trimming: 2 bases; J trimming: 3 bases; junction bases outside the gene matches: 7.

There are a few counts of this clonotype. This chain joins TRBV9 and TRBJ2-5, with D possibly being TRBD2 (6 bases). Germline lookup yields CDR1 SGDLS and CDR2 YYNGEE. Trimming shortened V by 0 bases and J by 2 bases, and 11 bases separated the two germline ends. CDR3 size: 15 residues. CDR3: CASSVAPSVQETQYF. The CDR3 coding sequence is TGTGCCAGCAGCGTAGCGCCTAGCGTACAAGAGACCCAGTACTTC.

In the case of this clonotype: One junction end disagrees with the germline gene, perhaps due to a read error. V is TRBV27 and J is TRBJ2-6, with D hard to call. Germline V CDR1 and CDR2: MNHEY, SMNVEV (reference sequence). This CDR3 is built from 15 residues. CDR3 nucleotides: TGTGCCAGCAGTCCCGCCTACTCTGGGACCAACGTCCTGACTTTC. It specifies CASSPAYSGTNVLTF.

This clonotype appeared a few times. The chain couples TRBV20-1 to TRBJ1-2; the D gene is possibly TRBD1 (6 bases). The CDR3 has 15 amino acids. Trimming removed 1 base from V and 6 bases from J, with 18 bases in between. Germline assignment: CDR1 DFQATT and CDR2 SNEGSKA (reference sequence). In DNA, the CDR3 is TGCAGTGCTAGAGTTACAGGGTTTTTACGGAATGGCTACACCTTC. Translating gives CSARVTGFLRNGYTF.

About this clonotype itself: This clone may be a read error of a much larger clone one base away. Here the CDR3 omits its conserved ending phenylalanine or tryptophan, so a read error is the likely source. The chain carries TRBV12-3 or TRBV12-4 and TRBJ2-4; D is uncertain. The CDR3 extends over 13 amino acids. V was clipped by 8 bases and J by 0 bases, with 8 bases between them. The CDR3 sequence is CASGDTAKNIQYS. The CDR3 bases are TGTGCCAGCGGTGACACAGCCAAAAACATTCAGTACTCC.

V and J are TRBV27 and TRBJ1-3, with TRBD1 as a possible D gene (5 bases). Germline V gene lookup returns CDR1 MNHEY and CDR2 SMNVEV (reference sequence). Deletions cut 0 bases from V and 0 bases from J, with 15 bases between. This CDR3 is built from 18 residues. CDR3 nucleotides: TGTGCCAGCAGTTTATCGTACACCAGACAGCACTCTGGAAACACCATATATTTT. It translates to CASSLSYTRQHSGNTIYF.

In this sample, this clonotype turned up many times. The chain combines TRBV2 with TRBJ2-3, with 8 bases identical to TRBD2. Germline-derived CDR1 and CDR2 are SNHLY and FYNNEI. V dropped 7 bases and J dropped 4; count of bases not matched to a gene: 10. CDR3 length: 15 residues. The CDR3 loop is CASTRLAGVSDTQYF. Here the CDR3 DNA reads TGTGCCAGCACGAGGCTAGCGGGTGTGTCAGATACGCAGTATTTT.